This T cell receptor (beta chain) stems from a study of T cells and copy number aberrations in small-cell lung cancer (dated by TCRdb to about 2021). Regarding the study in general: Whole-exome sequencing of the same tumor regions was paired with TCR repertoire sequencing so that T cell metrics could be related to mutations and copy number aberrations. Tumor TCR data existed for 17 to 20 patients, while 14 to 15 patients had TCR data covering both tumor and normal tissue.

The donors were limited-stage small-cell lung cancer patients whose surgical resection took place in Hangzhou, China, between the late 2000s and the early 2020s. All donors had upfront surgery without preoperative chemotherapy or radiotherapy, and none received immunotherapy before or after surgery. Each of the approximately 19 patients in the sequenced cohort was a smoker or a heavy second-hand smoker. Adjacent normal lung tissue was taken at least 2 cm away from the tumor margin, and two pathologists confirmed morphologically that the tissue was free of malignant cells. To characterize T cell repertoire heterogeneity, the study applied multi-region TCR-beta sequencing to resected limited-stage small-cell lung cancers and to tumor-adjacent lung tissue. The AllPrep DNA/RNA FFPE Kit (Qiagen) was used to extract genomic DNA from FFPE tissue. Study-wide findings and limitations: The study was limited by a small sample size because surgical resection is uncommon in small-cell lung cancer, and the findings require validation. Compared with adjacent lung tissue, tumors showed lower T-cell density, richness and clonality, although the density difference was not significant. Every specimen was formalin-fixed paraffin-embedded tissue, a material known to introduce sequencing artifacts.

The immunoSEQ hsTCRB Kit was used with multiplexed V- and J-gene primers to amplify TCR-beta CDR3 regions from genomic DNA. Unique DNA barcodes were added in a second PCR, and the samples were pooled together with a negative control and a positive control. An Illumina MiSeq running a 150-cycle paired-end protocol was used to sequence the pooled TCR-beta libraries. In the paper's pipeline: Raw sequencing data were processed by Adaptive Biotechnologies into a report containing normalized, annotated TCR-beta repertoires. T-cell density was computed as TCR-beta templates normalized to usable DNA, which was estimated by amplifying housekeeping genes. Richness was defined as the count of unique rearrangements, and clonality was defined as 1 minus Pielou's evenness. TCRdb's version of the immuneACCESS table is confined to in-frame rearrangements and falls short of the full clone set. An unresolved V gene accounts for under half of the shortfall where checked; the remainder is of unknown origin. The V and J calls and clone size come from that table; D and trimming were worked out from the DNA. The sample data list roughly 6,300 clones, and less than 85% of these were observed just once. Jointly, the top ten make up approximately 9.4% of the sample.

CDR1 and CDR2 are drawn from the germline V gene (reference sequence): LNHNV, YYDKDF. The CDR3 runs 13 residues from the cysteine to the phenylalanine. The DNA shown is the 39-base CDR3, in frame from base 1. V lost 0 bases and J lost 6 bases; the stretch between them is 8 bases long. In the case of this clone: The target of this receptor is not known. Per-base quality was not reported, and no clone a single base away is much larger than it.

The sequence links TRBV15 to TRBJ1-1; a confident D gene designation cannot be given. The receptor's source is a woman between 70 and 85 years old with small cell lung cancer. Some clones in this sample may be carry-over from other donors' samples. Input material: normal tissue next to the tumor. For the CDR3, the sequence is CATSRDPSSEAFF. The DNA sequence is TGTGCCACCAGCAGAGATCCGTCGTCTGAAGCTTTCTTT.